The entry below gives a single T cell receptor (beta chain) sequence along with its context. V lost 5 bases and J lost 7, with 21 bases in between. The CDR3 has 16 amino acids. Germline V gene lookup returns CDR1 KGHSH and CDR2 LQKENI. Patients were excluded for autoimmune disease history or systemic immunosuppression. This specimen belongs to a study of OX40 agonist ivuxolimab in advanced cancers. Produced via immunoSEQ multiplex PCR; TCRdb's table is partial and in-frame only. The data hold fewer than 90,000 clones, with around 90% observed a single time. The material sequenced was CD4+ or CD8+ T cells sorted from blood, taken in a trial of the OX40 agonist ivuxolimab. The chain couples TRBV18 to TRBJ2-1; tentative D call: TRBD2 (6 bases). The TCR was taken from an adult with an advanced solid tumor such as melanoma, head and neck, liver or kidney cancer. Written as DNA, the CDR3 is TGTGCCAGCTCATCCCTTCGGATAGCGGCCCAAAATGAGCAGTTCTTC. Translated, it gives CASSSLRIAAQNEQFF.